The T cell receptor (beta chain) described here comes from a study of prognosis after radiotherapy for stage I lung cancer. This clonotype has ten or more counts. Amplification of the TCR beta CDR3 (from genomic DNA) was done by two-round multiplex PCR. Used in first-round PCR were primers specific to each TRBV and TRBJ gene. MiXCR, run by TCRdb on the multiplex PCR reads, gives a single entry per CDR3 protein. The table lists 15,000 to 20,000 distinct CDR3 sequences, approximately 28% of them singletons. Every member of the patient group was node-negative on CT and PET/CT (none had prior chemotherapy, radiotherapy or other malignancies). The germline V gene has CDR1 LNHDA and CDR2 SQIVND (reference sequence). V shed 4 bases, J shed 2 bases, and the junction held 2 bases outside the gene matches. This CDR3 has 14 amino acids.

The source material was PBMCs, sampled before or after stereotactic body radiation therapy (not recorded which). The J gene is TRBJ2-7, the V gene TRBV19; 10 nucleotides line up with TRBD2. This TCR came from a donor over 45 with non-small cell lung cancer. CDR3: CASSTLAGAYEQYF. The CDR3 nucleotides are TGTGCCAGTAGTACCCTAGCGGGAGCCTACGAGCAGTACTTC.